This record covers a single T cell receptor (beta chain). Its antigen is currently not known. Base quality data are lacking; no much larger clone is found one base away. Collaborating institutions collected whole blood in K2EDTA tubes following their own protocols. For TCRbeta analysis, collaborators shipped samples in one of three forms: frozen whole blood, isolated PBMCs, or DNA extracted from either of those sample types. Measured from the cysteine to the phenylalanine, the CDR3 is 15 residues long. Kept here is only the CDR3 DNA, which spans 45 bases and is read in frame from base 1. The junction shows trimming of 2 bases on V and 7 bases on J, and the gene matches do not reach 6 bases of it. CDR1 and CDR2, per the germline V gene (reference sequence), are SEHNR and FQNEAQ. The immunoSEQ Assay, a bias-controlled multiplex PCR, was used to amplify TCRbeta CDR3 regions from genomic DNA. The study's processing was this. Within the assay, amplification of reference gene primers was used to estimate how many nucleated cells each sample contained. To quantify the absolute abundance of each unique TCRbeta CDR3 rearrangement, sequence reads were collapsed and filtered. Productive Simpson clonality was computed per sample as the square root of Simpson's diversity index over productive rearrangements. TCRdb provides this immuneACCESS table in a form limited to in-frame rearrangements. Some clones are lacking; in checked studies, under half of them reflect an unresolved V gene, and why the rest are absent is not known. The V and J calls and clone size come from that table; D and trimming were worked out from the DNA. Here the sample has about 220,000 clones; roughly four fifths occur a single time. Of the sample, 4.7% is held by the ten largest clones.

This entry belongs to a study of blood T cell repertoires in COVID-19 (dated by TCRdb to the early 2020s). As for the study more broadly: Samples from collaborators originated in the United States, Italy and Spain and spanned both the acute and convalescent phases of COVID-19. The prospective study material was composed of cDNA or gDNA derived from T cells, B-cell-depleted T cells, or PBMCs. Deeply sampled blood TCRbeta repertoires from subjects exposed to, actively infected with, or recovered from COVID-19 were included in the dataset. The repertoires were made available in a free public database intended to serve as a resource for research on the immune response to SARS-CoV-2. The samples were drawn from two sources: the first 160 participants of the ongoing ImmuneRACE study, and 1,000 to 1,500 subjects contributed by 6 global collaborators. The sample metadata nearly always contained a de-identified subject ID, COVID-19 status, age in years and sex. Where available, HLA class I and class II types were taken from metadata supplied by the sample provider and were not determined by assay-based typing.

Broad study findings and their caveats: The quantity of clinical and demographic metadata differed by source and by participant and was supplied without curation.

Rearrangement joined TRBV7-9 to TRBJ2-1; 9 bases in the junction line up with TRBD1. Sequencing was done on a sample of peripheral blood. This TCR was recovered from a woman between 65 and 79 years old with acute or convalescent COVID-19. The CDR3 has the sequence CASSLHRGRRNEQFF. The sequenced DNA is TGTGCCAGCAGCTTACACAGGGGGCGCAGGAATGAGCAGTTCTTC.